This entry is about one T cell receptor beta chain. This clone has at least ten counts. There is no known antigen for this receptor. No quality values exist for individual bases; no much larger clone is one base distant. The cysteine opens and the phenylalanine closes a CDR3 of 14 amino acids. The retained sequence is limited to the CDR3, 42 bases, with the frame set at the first base. Looking up the germline V gene (reference sequence) yields CDR1 LNHDA and CDR2 SQIVND. Trimming removed 4 bases from V and 6 bases from J; the gene matches leave 4 bases unexplained. Collaborating institutions collected whole blood in K2EDTA tubes following their own protocols. For TCRbeta analysis, collaborator samples were shipped as frozen whole blood, as isolated PBMCs, or as DNA extracted from either sample type. This sample was taken from a study of blood T cell repertoires in COVID-19 (dated by TCRdb to about 2020). Regarding the complete study: Samples from collaborators originated in the United States, Italy and Spain and spanned both the acute and convalescent phases of COVID-19. The prospective study material was composed of cDNA or gDNA derived from T cells, B-cell-depleted T cells, or PBMCs. The dataset comprised deeply sampled blood TCRbeta repertoires from subjects exposed to, actively infected with, or recovered from COVID-19. The repertoires were released in a freely available public database intended as a resource for research on the immune response to SARS-CoV-2. Samples came from the ongoing ImmuneRACE study (first 160 participants) plus 1,254 subjects from 6 global collaborators. A de-identified subject ID, COVID-19 status, age in years and sex were almost always included in the sample metadata. Where available, HLA class I and class II types were taken from metadata supplied by the sample provider and were not determined by assay-based typing. The paper as a whole reports these results and caveats: Clinical and demographic metadata were provided uncurated, with the amount varying by source and participant.

TCRbeta CDR3 regions were amplified from genomic DNA by means of the immunoSEQ Assay, a bias-controlled multiplex PCR. The authors processed their data as follows. The number of nucleated cells in each sample was estimated from the amplification of reference gene primers within the assay. To quantify the absolute abundance of each unique TCRbeta CDR3 rearrangement, sequence reads were collapsed and filtered. For each sample, productive Simpson clonality was calculated as the square root of Simpson's diversity index across productive rearrangements. Entries here come from immuneACCESS through TCRdb and include only in-frame sequences with V and J called. Some clones fail to appear in such tables; in the studies checked, an unresolved V gene covers under half of the shortfall, and the cause of the remainder is unknown. V and J calls and clone size are as listed in that table; D and trimming were resolved from the DNA. For this sample the table gives roughly 250,000 clones, of which approximately 83% were detected only once. The biggest ten clones account for roughly 9.6% of the sample.

The receptor comes from a woman of 80 years or more with acute or convalescent COVID-19. Sequencing was carried out using peripheral blood. The sequence links TRBV19 to TRBJ2-1, and 9 bases in between align with TRBD1. The DNA reads as follows: TGTGCCAGTAGTACCCGGGACAGGGCCAATGAGCAGTTCTTC. This yields the protein CASSTRDRANEQFF.